Listed below are T cell receptor beta chains from one sample, sequenced in a study of cytomegalovirus exposure and HLA in healthy donors. The protocol was immunoSEQ multiplex PCR, while the TCRdb copy is restricted to in-frame clones and leaves out a portion. The sample includes 150,000 to 200,000 clones. Sequencing input: PBMCs. These TCRs come from a man aged 30 to 45 in good health and CMV-seronegative. The CDR3 runs from the conserved cysteine through the conserved F or W. Fields, in order: J gene, V gene, D gene, CDR3 DNA, CDR3 protein. A D gene is named only where the DNA matches it firmly.

TRBJ1-1	TRBV5-1	-	TGCGCCAGCAGCTCCCCGGGGAGCACTGAAGCTTTCTTT	CASSSPGSTEAFF
TRBJ2-7	TRBV6-6	-	TGTGCCAGCACCGCCCCTGGGGGGTTCGGGGAGCAGTACTTC	CASTAPGGFGEQYF
TRBJ2-7	TRBV11-3	TRBD1	TGTGCCAGCAGCCCGGGACAGGGGGGCGACGAGCAGTACTTC	CASSPGQGGDEQYF
TRBJ2-7	TRBV29-1	-	-	CSVAAGAYEQHF
TRBJ1-4	TRBV19	TRBD1	TGTGCCACCACCCGGTCAGACAGGGGACCAACTAATGAAAAACTGTTTTTT	CATTRSDRGPTNEKLFF
TRBJ1-1	TRBV29-1	-	TGCAGCGTTGGTACAGTACTGAACACTGAAGCTTTCTTT	CSVGTVLNTEAFF
TRBJ2-3	TRBV7-3	-	TGTGCCAGCAGCTTACTCGGTGGCGGAACTAGCACAGATACGCAGTATTTT	CASSLLGGGTSTDTQYF
TRBJ2-7	TRBV6-5	-	TGTGCCAGCAGTTATAACCGGGGGGCCGTCTACGAGCAGTACTTC	CASSYNRGAVYEQYF
TRBJ1-4	TRBV4-1	-	TGCGCCAGCAGCCAACCCCTTAAGACTACAACTAATGAAAAACTGTTTTTT	CASSQPLKTTTNEKLFF
TRBJ2-1	TRBV6-9	-	TGTGCCAGCACCCACGGGGGTGAGCAGTTCTTC	CASTHGGEQFF
TRBJ2-3	TRBV28	TRBD2	TGCGGGTCTGCGGGAGGACTCTCAGATACGCAGTATTTT	CGSAGGLSDTQYF
TRBJ1-2	TRBV7-8	-	TGTGCCAGCAGCTCAAGGCAGGATTCAATTTATGGCTACACCTTC	CASSSRQDSIYGYTF
TRBJ1-2	TRBV18	TRBD1	TGTGCCAGCTCACAGTTCAGGGACAGACTTAACTATGGCTACACCTTC	CASSQFRDRLNYGYTF
TRBJ2-3	TRBV11-2	-	TGTGCCGGGGGGACTGAGGGGAGAACAGATACGCAGTATTTT	CAGGTEGRTDTQYF
TRBJ1-1	TRBV7-6	-	TGTGCCAGCAGCTCTATGAGCGGCAGAGGAGCTTTCTTT	CASSSMSGRGAFF
TRBJ1-3	TRBV11-3	-	TGTGCCAGCAGTGGCGTGAGGTCAGGAAACACCATATATTTT	CASSGVRSGNTIYF
TRBJ1-5	TRBV19	TRBD1	TGTACCAGTGGGGGACAGAGCAATCAGCCCCAGCATTTT	CTSGGQSNQPQHF
TRBJ1-2	TRBV18	TRBD1	TGTGCCAGCTCACCACAGGGGGCCTCATCCCCTAACTATGGCTACACCTTC	CASSPQGASSPNYGYTF
TRBJ1-5	TRBV19	-	TGTGCCAGTAATGCCGGACGGACTAATCAGCCCCAGCATTTT	CASNAGRTNQPQHF
TRBJ2-1	TRBV5-1	TRBD1	TGCGCCAGCAGCCCGGAGGGACAGGGTCACCACAATGAGCAGTTCTTC	CASSPEGQGHHNEQFF
TRBJ2-2	TRBV18	TRBD1	TGTGCCAGCTCACTCCAGGGGGCAGGCGGGGAGCTGTTTTTT	CASSLQGAGGELFF
TRBJ2-1	TRBV9	-	TGTGCCAGCAGCCGACCCCCTGGACAGATCAATGAGCAGTTCTTC	CASSRPPGQINEQFF
TRBJ1-2	TRBV5-8	-	TGTGCCAGCAGCTTGTCAGGGGTCTATGGCTACACCTTC	CASSLSGVYGYTF